This TCR beta chain was profiled in a study of shared clonotypes between healthy human individuals (dated by TCRdb to between 2020 and 2021). About the investigation overall: A couple of women and three men aged 18 to 49 years were included in the cohort. For each donor, three plates each were used for CD4 naive and CD4 memory, two plates were used for CD8 naive, and one plate was used for CD8 memory. Blood TCR repertoires of roughly five healthy adults were deeply sequenced to estimate repertoire size and the extent of clonotype sharing between individuals. Different laboratories and diverse techniques were used to prepare libraries and sequence TCR repertoires, to increase sequencing depth and limit assay-specific biases. Each donor's leukapheresis produced roughly between roughly 0.94 and 9.5 billion PBMCs.

The donors were healthy, HIV-negative adults with no recently reported acute infections or vaccinations. All donors were Caucasian adults living in Nashville, Tennessee, USA. CD4+ T cells were enriched through magnetic negative selection, after which naive cells were positively selected on CD45RA and the remaining negative fraction served as the memory subset. Blood was collected by leukapheresis, and PBMCs were isolated by Ficoll-Histopaque density gradient centrifugation and then cryopreserved in liquid nitrogen vapor phase. Purity and quantity of every magnetically sorted T cell population were checked by analytical flow cytometry. From each sorted fraction, genomic DNA was isolated and quantified by UV absorbance on a Nanodrop 2000c. As for this clone: This receptor's antigen is unknown. No base-level quality is on record; no much larger clone is a single base apart.

V lost 2 bases and J lost 0 bases; the stretch between them is 17 bases long. Reading from cysteine to phenylalanine, the CDR3 counts 17 amino acids. CDR3 DNA only is kept here, 51 bases in frame from base 1. CDR1 and CDR2 are drawn from the germline V gene: SGHRS, YFSETQ. What the work shows at the level of the full study, not this receptor alone: Clonotypes shared by all four sorted-subset donors showed higher generation probabilities than non-shared clonotypes. Pairwise subsampling led to the expectation that sequencing depth would affect the degree of clonotype sharing among donors. Estimated clonotype richness was generally larger for naive than for memory subsets. Sharing across four donors was observed for about 5% of naive CD4, about 4% of naive CD8, about 2.5% of memory CD4, and around 0.42% of memory CD8 clonotypes. Because the study included only a small number of donors, the genetic and exposure-history diversity represented was limited. Sampling was restricted to blood, and TCR repertoires in tissues likely differ from the TCR repertoires found in blood. Incomplete sequencing was indicated by rarefaction of sorted-subset datasets, despite the large sequencing depth.

TCR CDR3 regions were amplified from genomic DNA by multiplex PCR using the deep immunoSEQ assay. Extracted genomic DNA from each cell subset was distributed evenly across all wells of several immunoSEQ 96-well plates, and each plate was treated as a replicate. For sorted subsets, around 200 ng genomic DNA, equal to approximately 30,000 T cell genomes, was loaded into each replicate PCR. Purified libraries were quantified with a Qubit 3.0 fluorometer, sized on a Bioanalyzer 2100, and re-quantified with the KAPA Library Quantification kit. Every immunoSEQ 96-well plate was sequenced on a dedicated single-read 150-cycle Illumina NextSeq 550 flow cell. Per the original workflow: Because the immunoSEQ output included only junctional sequences and no quality scores, the filtering could not be the same as the filtering used for full-length reads. Sequences were annotated with PyIR, a Python wrapper for IgBLAST v1.9, using IMGT germline references to assign V/J genes and CDR3. Any read was removed if the V/J assignment was weak (E-value above 1e-6), the CDR3 was missing, or the read contained stop codons, out-of-frame junctions, or ambiguous translated residues. V3J clonotypes were defined as sequences sharing the same inferred V gene, J gene, and CDR3 amino acid sequence. The percentage overlap between two repertoires was calculated by dividing the number of shared unique clonotypes by the size of the smaller repertoire. Three approaches were used to assess repertoire richness: RTK rarefaction, the Chao1 estimator, and Recon v2.1 estimates of unobserved clonotypes. Generation probabilities for all TCRbeta clonotypes obtained by the gDNA method from a handful of donors were computed using OLGA. Drawn from immuneACCESS, this table holds only the in-frame rearrangements with V and J called that TCRdb kept. Clones are partly lost; checked studies trace under half to an unresolved V gene and leave the rest unexplained. Clone size and the V and J calls come from that table; the DNA yielded D and trimming. The sample has fewer than 2.5 million clones on record, 90% to 95% of them singletons. The leading ten clones occupy roughly 0.39% of the sample.

The rearrangement combines TRBV5-1 with TRBJ1-1; perhaps TRBD1 is the D gene, with 6 bases matching. The sequence was obtained from a man between 18 and 35 years old in good health. Some clones in this sample may be carry-over from other donors' samples. The sequenced sample consisted of naive CD4+ T cells from PBMCs. The cell subset or site label of this sample denotes: CD45RA+ positively selected. Here the CDR3 is given as CASSFGRTVALNTEAFF. The DNA sequence follows: TGCGCCAGCAGCTTCGGTCGGACAGTAGCGCTGAACACTGAAGCTTTCTTT.